This entry is about one TCR beta chain. Its antigen is not known. Trimming left V 3 bases short and J 1 base short, with 7 bases between. The CDR3 runs to 14 residues. Germline V gives CDR1 LNHDA, CDR2 SQIVND (reference sequence). The sample originates from a study of cytomegalovirus exposure and HLA in healthy donors. Turning to the study itself: As an earlier analysis found, about 190 million T cells yielded about 120 million unique TCR beta sequences. Caucasian-associated ancestry cluster membership applied to about four fifths of over 350 genotyped donors.

Findings and caveats of the study: What a later analysis showed was that several of the most significant clusters appeared linked to common viral pathogens.

Primers included in the PCR were 60 Vbeta and 13 Jbeta primers. Profiling relied on immunoSEQ multiplex PCR, and the TCRdb table lists in-frame clones only, not all of them. In the table there are under 200,000 clones, about nine tenths of which are singletons. The sample taken for sequencing was PBMCs. The chain has TRBV19 and TRBJ2-1; no definite D call. This clonotype was obtained from a boy aged 2 to 10 in good health and CMV-seronegative. This CDR3 reads CASSMSHSYNEQFF. As DNA, the CDR3 is TGTGCCAGTAGTATGTCCCATTCCTACAATGAGCAGTTCTTC.